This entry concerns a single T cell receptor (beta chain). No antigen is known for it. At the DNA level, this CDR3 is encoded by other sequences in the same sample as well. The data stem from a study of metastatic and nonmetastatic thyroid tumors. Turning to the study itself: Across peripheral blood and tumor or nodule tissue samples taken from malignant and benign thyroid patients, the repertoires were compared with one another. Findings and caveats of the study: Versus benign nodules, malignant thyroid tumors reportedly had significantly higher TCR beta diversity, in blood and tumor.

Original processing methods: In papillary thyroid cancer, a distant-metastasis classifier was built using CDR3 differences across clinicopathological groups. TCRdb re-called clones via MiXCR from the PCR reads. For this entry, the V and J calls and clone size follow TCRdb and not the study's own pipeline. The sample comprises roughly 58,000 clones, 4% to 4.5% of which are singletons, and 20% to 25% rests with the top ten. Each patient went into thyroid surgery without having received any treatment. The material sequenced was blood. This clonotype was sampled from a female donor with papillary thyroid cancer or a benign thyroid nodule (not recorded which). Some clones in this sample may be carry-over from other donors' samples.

The CDR3 bases are TGCGCCAGCAGCGTCCCCCTACAAGCCAAAAACATTCAGTACTTC. This codes for CASSVPLQAKNIQYF. This chain joins TRBV5-1 and TRBJ2-4; D remains ambiguous. There are 15 residues in the CDR3. Germline CDR1 reads SGHRS; CDR2 reads YFSETQ. V shed 4 bases and J shed 0 bases, with 11 bases lying between them. The variable domain in full, completed from reference TRBV5-1 and TRBJ2-4, reads KAGVTQTPRYLIKTRGQQVTLSCSPISGHRSVSWYQQTPGQGLQFLFEYFSETQRNKGNFPGRFSGRQFSNSRSEMNVSTLELGDSALYLCASSVPLQAKNIQYFGAGTRLSVL.